This is a list of T cell receptor beta chains from one sample in a study of Ad26.COV2.S vaccination and SARS-CoV-2 variants. Data came from immunoSEQ multiplex PCR; TCRdb stores just in-frame clones and leaves some out. The sample has about 350,000 clones; roughly 81% are singletons. The specimen was peripheral blood, collected in a trial of Ad26.COV2.S vaccine versus placebo. These receptors originate from a person between 18 and 65 years old who received the Ad26.COV2.S COVID-19 vaccine or a placebo. Each CDR3 is given with its conserved first and last residue.

j_call | v_call | cdr3_aa
TRBJ2-2 | TRBV29-1 | CSAKGAGELFF
TRBJ1-1 | TRBV28 | CASSNRDRALNTEAFF
TRBJ2-2 | TRBV30 | CAWSRQENTGELFF
TRBJ2-7 | TRBV12-3/TRBV12-4 | CASSPGQTYEQYF
TRBJ2-2 | TRBV24-1 | CATSGVVEGPTGELFF
TRBJ2-1 | TRBV21-1 | CASSKDGRGRLDYNEQFF
TRBJ2-2 | TRBV5-1 | CATLAGPNTGELFF
TRBJ2-3 | TRBV29-1 | CSDLAGGSTDTQYF
TRBJ2-2 | TRBV7-8 | CASSLDRQNTGELFF
TRBJ1-1 | TRBV4-3 | CASSQDNRVVNTEAFF
TRBJ1-4 | TRBV5-4 | CASSPGRPNEKLFF
TRBJ2-7 | TRBV12-3/TRBV12-4 | CAGGVSPYEQYF
TRBJ2-7 | TRBV6-2/TRBV6-3 | CASSYAWGRTSYEQYF
TRBJ2-7 | TRBV4-1 | CASSPRSGSSYEQYF
TRBJ1-5 | TRBV30 | CAWNLGDNQPQHF